A single sample is the source of the 4 T cell receptor beta chains below, sequenced in a study of Tregs in tolerant kidney transplant recipients. Generated by immunoSEQ multiplex PCR, the TCRdb table keeps only in-frame clones and is missing some. The sample holds approximately 90,000 clones; around nine tenths are singletons and the top ten take around 4.5%. The sequenced sample was CD8+ T cells from blood. These receptors were obtained from a human donor in good health.

CDR3 sequence: CASNQDSEINQPQHF. The CDR3 DNA reads as TGTGCCAGTAATCAGGACAGTGAAATAAATCAGCCCCAGCATTTT. The chain has TRBV19 and TRBJ1-5; possible D gene TRBD1, 6 bases. This CDR3 spans 15 amino acids. CDR1 LNHDA and CDR2 SQIVND come from the germline V gene (reference sequence). The V gene lost 7 bases and the J gene lost 4 bases, with 17 bases spanning the gap.

This clone was observed a few times. The chain uses TRBV9 and TRBJ2-5; 15 nucleotides match TRBD2. V was pared by 3 bases and J by 5 bases, with 8 bases of the junction left unmatched. Germline lookup yields CDR1 SGDLS and CDR2 YYNGEE. The CDR3 extends over 17 amino acids. The CDR3 DNA is TGTGCCAGCAGCGCCAGGACTAGCGGGAGGGCCGGGGAGACCCAGTACTTC. Its translation: CASSARTSGRAGETQYF. Filled out from reference TRBV9 and TRBJ2-5, the complete variable domain reads DSGVTQTPKHLITATGQRVTLRCSPRSGDLSVYWYQQSLDQGLQFLIQYYNGEERAKGNILERFSAQQFPDLHSELNLSSLELGDSALYFCASSARTSGRAGETQYFGPGTRLLVL.

The chain couples TRBV7-8 to TRBJ1-2; TRBD1 aligns across 8 bases. Germline lookup yields CDR1 SGHVS and CDR2 FQNEAQ. The CDR3 runs 15 residues. V lost 3 bases and J lost 5; bases outside the gene matches: 8. CDR3 protein: CASSLGTGEGYGYTF. DNA of the CDR3: TGTGCCAGCAGCTTGGGGACAGGCGAGGGGTATGGCTACACCTTC.

The chain joins TRBV27 to TRBJ2-1; no reliable D call. Trimming cost V 3 bases and J 7 bases, with 19 bases left between them. Germline V lookup: CDR1 MNHEY, CDR2 SMNVEV (reference sequence). This CDR3 has 16 amino acids. CDR3 protein: CASSFLDPRLENEQFF. The CDR3 DNA reads TGTGCCAGCAGTTTCTTGGACCCCAGATTGGAAAATGAGCAGTTCTTC.